These T cell receptor beta chains were read from a single sample in a study of T cells after yellow fever vaccination. TCRdb fed the 5' RACE reads into MiXCR, producing one record per CDR3 protein. The table lists about 630,000 distinct CDR3 sequences, around an eighth of them singletons, with under 15% in the top ten. Here the sequenced sample was PBMCs, taken on the day of the yellow fever booster vaccination. The receptors were gathered from a man aged 25 to 45 who received the YFV17D yellow fever vaccine. Each CDR3 is given with its conserved first and last residue. D genes are given only for firm matches. Where a row states a size, it is once, few, many or the class of an expanded clone; other rows omit it.

size	V	J	D	DNA	CDR3
NA	TRBV20-1	TRBJ2-5	NA	TGCAGTGCTAACGGGGTTTGGGATTGGGAGACCCAGTACTTC	CSANGVWDWETQYF
NA	TRBV27	TRBJ2-1	TRBD2	TGTGCCAGCAGTTGGACTAGCGGGGCTTACAATGAGCAGTTCTTC	CASSWTSGAYNEQFF
few	TRBV7-9	TRBJ2-7	TRBD2	TGTGCCAGCAGCGCGGGACTAGCGGGAGGAGCCTACGAGCAGTACTTC	CASSAGLAGGAYEQYF
few	TRBV24-1	TRBJ2-1	TRBD1	TGTGCCACCGGAGGGACAGGGGGTAACAATGAGCAGTTCTTC	CATGGTGGNNEQFF
NA	TRBV7-9	TRBJ2-3	NA	TGTGCCAGCAGCCTAGAGGATCTGGGGTTCGGTACGCAGTATTTT	CASSLEDLGFGTQYF
NA	TRBV20-1	TRBJ2-3	TRBD1	TGCAGTGCTGAGACAGGGAAGTATAGCACAGATACGCAGTATTTT	CSAETGKYSTDTQYF
NA	TRBV5-1	TRBJ2-3	NA	TGCGCCAGCGGTACTCCCCCCACAGATACGCAGTATTTT	CASGTPPTDTQYF
NA	TRBV18	TRBJ2-1	NA	TGTGCCAGCTTGGGTAGCTTGGTTGAAGAGCAGTTCTTC	CASLGSLVEEQFF
few	TRBV5-8	TRBJ2-2	NA	TGTGCCAGCAGCTTCCAATCCCTCCCCACCGGGGAGCTGTTTTTT	CASSFQSLPTGELFF
few	TRBV20-1	TRBJ1-2	TRBD1	TGCAGTGCTAAGGGGCTGGACAGGAATAACTATGGCTACACCTTC	CSAKGLDRNNYGYTF
NA	TRBV28	TRBJ2-3	NA	TGTGCCAGCACCCTATCCCGGAGCACAGATACGCAGTATTTT	CASTLSRSTDTQYF
few	TRBV4-3	TRBJ1-4	NA	TGCGCCAGCAGCCAAGATAGGTCCCAGGGTGGGGATGAAAAACTGTTTTTT	CASSQDRSQGGDEKLFF
NA	TRBV7-2	TRBJ2-1	TRBD2	TGTGCCAGCCTTCCTAGCGGGAACTATGAGCAGTTCTTC	CASLPSGNYEQFF
few	TRBV4-2	TRBJ2-7	NA	TGTGCCAGCAGCCAAGATGTATTATACGAGCAGTACTTC	CASSQDVLYEQYF
NA	TRBV20-1	TRBJ2-5	NA	TGCAGTGCTACACCTCCTCAAGAGACCCAGTACTTC	CSATPPQETQYF
many	TRBV7-2	TRBJ2-1	NA	TGCGCCAGCAGCTCCGGACAGAGCTCCTACAATGAGCAGTTCTTC	CASSSGQSSYNEQFF
few	TRBV19	TRBJ1-1	NA	TGTGCCAGTAGTATTAATAGAAACACTGAAGCTTTCTTT	CASSINRNTEAFF
few	TRBV7-6	TRBJ2-7	TRBD2	TGTGCCAGCAGCTCTAACAGGGAGCGGGGGGCCTACGAGCAGTACTTC	CASSSNRERGAYEQYF